This TCR beta chain appears in the sequencing data of a study of blood T cell repertoires in COVID-19. As for the study in general: Acute-phase and convalescent COVID-19 samples originated in the United States, Italy and Spain. PBMCs, B-cell-depleted T cells, or T cells were the source of the cDNA or gDNA that made up the material.

Germline assignment: CDR1 LGHNA and CDR2 YNFKEQ. Trimming cost V 3 bases and J 2 bases, with 14 bases left between them. The CDR3 is 16 residues long. Original data processing: Counts of nucleated cells, estimated from reference gene primer amplification, were obtained. The repertoire was sequenced with immunoSEQ multiplex PCR; TCRdb's copy has only in-frame clones and lacks some. The D gene and trimming were derived from the DNA, and the V and J assignments and clone size from that table. The sample includes about 43,000 clones, approximately 90% seen only once; the top ten take 4.8%. Sequenced input: peripheral blood. V is TRBV4-2 and J is TRBJ2-1, with D unresolved. The TCR was taken from a human donor in a cohort sampled during active COVID-19. The CDR3 sequence is CASSQILRTPYNEQFF. The DNA of the CDR3 is TGTGCCAGCAGCCAGATCTTACGTACACCCTACAATGAGCAGTTCTTC.